This T cell receptor (beta chain) came from a study of blood T cell repertoires in COVID-19. Study as a whole: Whether acute or convalescent, the COVID-19 samples came from the United States, Italy and Spain. The cDNA or gDNA used as material had been derived from T cells, B-cell-depleted T cells, or PBMCs.

The V gene lost 6 bases and the J gene lost 2 bases, with 17 bases spanning the gap. The CDR3 runs to 16 residues. Per germline, CDR1 MNHEY and CDR2 SVGEGT. Generated by immunoSEQ multiplex PCR, the TCRdb table keeps only in-frame clones and is missing some. This table holds approximately 52,000 clones, approximately 86% found once. The rearrangement joins TRBV6-2 or TRBV6-3 to TRBJ2-1, with D possibly matching TRBD1 (5 bases). The TCR originated in a man aged 60-69 years with acute or convalescent COVID-19. What was sequenced was peripheral blood. This CDR3 reads CASSPTAGNPYNEQFF. For the CDR3, the DNA is TGTGCCAGCAGCCCCACGGCAGGGAATCCCTACAATGAGCAGTTCTTC.